This entry concerns a single TCR beta chain. The entry originates in a study of blood T cell repertoires in COVID-19. About the study: The United States, Italy and Spain supplied acute and convalescent COVID-19 samples. In each case, the material was cDNA or gDNA derived from T cells, B-cell-depleted T cells, or PBMCs.

Under the authors' procedure: Estimation of nucleated cell counts was performed using reference gene primer amplification. Some clones are missing from TCRdb's copy, which holds only in-frame ones; the method was immunoSEQ multiplex PCR. Clone size and the V and J calls come from that table; the DNA yielded D and trimming. The sample yields just under 150,000 clones, 85% seen once. V was pared by 1 base and J by 9 bases, with 3 bases of the junction left unmatched. Germline assignment: CDR1 SEHNR and CDR2 FQNEAQ (reference sequence). The CDR3 consists of 13 residues. This TCR came from a human donor with acute or convalescent COVID-19. The donor label of this sample is uncertain. Material: peripheral blood. J is TRBJ1-1 and V is TRBV7-9, with 9 bases identical to TRBD1. The CDR3 loop reads CASSLGGTGKAFF. CDR3 nucleotides: TGTGCCAGCAGCTTAGGTGGGACAGGGAAAGCTTTCTTT.